This T cell receptor (beta chain) came from a study of control samples from healthy donors and cancer patients (TCRdb year 2020). On this clone: This clone's antigen is unknown. Base qualities are missing; no much larger clone stands one base away.

Preparation of the library involved the immunoSEQ multiplex PCR assay. TCRdb stores this immuneACCESS table with in-frame sequences only. Part of the clones is absent; in the studies checked, under half of the shortfall reflects unresolved V genes, and no reason is known for the rest. For this sample there are 90,000 to 100,000 clones; roughly three quarters appear just once. More than 9% of the sample rests with the top ten. V is pared back by 5 bases and J by 7 bases, with 14 bases lying between the germline termini. CDR3 length: 14 amino acids, cysteine to phenylalanine. This entry keeps only the CDR3 DNA: 42 bases, framed from base 1. The germline V gene provides CDR1 SGHVS and CDR2 FQNEAQ.

Recombination connected TRBV7-8 to TRBJ2-2, with the D call perhaps TRBD1 or TRBD2, each one matching 6 bases. This TCR was recovered from a woman in her thirties in good health. Material for sequencing was blood. The CDR3 reads CASSPTGAGGELFF. In nucleotides, the sequence is TGTGCCAGCAGCCCCACGGGGGCTGGCGGGGAGCTGTTTTTT.